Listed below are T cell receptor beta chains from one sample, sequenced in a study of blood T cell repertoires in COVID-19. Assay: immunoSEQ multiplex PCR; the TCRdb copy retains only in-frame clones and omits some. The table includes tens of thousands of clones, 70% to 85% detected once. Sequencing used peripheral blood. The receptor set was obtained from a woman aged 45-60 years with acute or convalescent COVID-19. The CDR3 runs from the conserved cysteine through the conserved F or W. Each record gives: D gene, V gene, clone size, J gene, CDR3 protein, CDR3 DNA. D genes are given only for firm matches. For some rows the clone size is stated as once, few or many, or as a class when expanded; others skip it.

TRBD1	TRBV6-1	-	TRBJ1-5	CASSEAASGGINQPQHF	TGTGCCAGCAGTGAAGCGGCGTCAGGGGGAATTAATCAGCCCCAGCATTTT
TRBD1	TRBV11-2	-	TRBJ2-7	CASSLRQGAYEQYF	TGTGCCAGCAGCTTACGACAGGGGGCCTACGAGCAGTACTTC
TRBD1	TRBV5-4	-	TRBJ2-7	CASSLASGGDTAYEQYF	TGTGCCAGCAGCTTGGCGTCAGGGGGCGATACTGCCTACGAGCAGTACTTC
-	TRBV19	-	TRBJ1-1	CASLPPGRRNTEAFF	TGTGCCAGCCTACCGCCCGGGAGGCGGAACACTGAAGCTTTCTTT
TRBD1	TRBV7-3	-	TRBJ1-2	CASSLDRGARTF	TGTGCCAGCAGCCTGGACAGGGGGGCCCGCACCTTC
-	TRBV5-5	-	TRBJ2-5	CASSLGTGRETQYF	TGTGCCAGCAGCTTGGGAACAGGAAGGGAGACCCAGTACTTC
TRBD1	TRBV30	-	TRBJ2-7	CAWSLRTGGARSEQYF	TGTGCCTGGAGCTTAAGGACAGGGGGCGCGCGGAGCGAGCAGTACTTC
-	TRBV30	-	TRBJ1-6	CAWSAGTLSFYNSPLHF	TGTGCCTGGAGTGCGGGTACACTATCCTTCTATAATTCACCCCTCCACTTT
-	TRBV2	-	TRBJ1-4	CASRADTNEKLFF	TGTGCCAGCAGGGCGGACACGAATGAAAAACTGTTTTTT
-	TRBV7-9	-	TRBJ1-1	CASSLLGAQVEAFF	TGTGCCAGCAGCTTATTGGGGGCGCAGGTTGAAGCTTTCTTT
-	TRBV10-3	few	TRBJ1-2	CATRWGGDYGYTF	TGTGCCACTCGCTGGGGGGGAGACTATGGCTACACCTTC
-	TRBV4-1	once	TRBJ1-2	CASSQNSGTGYGYTF	TGCGCCAGCAGCCAAAACAGCGGTACGGGCTATGGCTACACCTTC
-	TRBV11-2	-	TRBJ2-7	CASSSPARGQLEQYF	TGTGCCAGCAGCTCACCAGCCAGGGGTCAGCTCGAGCAGTACTTC
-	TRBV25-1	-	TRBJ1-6	CASSERTAFNSPLHF	TGTGCCAGCAGTGAGAGGACTGCCTTTAATTCACCCCTCCACTTT
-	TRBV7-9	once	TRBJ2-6	CASSSMGAGANVLTF	TGTGCCAGCAGCTCAATGGGAGCTGGGGCCAACGTCCTGACTTTC
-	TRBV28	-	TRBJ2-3	CASSLEILEAQYF	TGTGCCAGCAGTTTGGAAATTTTGGAGGCGCAGTATTTT
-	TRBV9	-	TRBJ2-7	CASSVGPGSPYEQYF	TGTGCCAGCAGCGTCGGACCAGGGTCGCCCTACGAGCAGTACTTC
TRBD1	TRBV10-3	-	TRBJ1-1	CAISERDRGRRDEAFF	TGTGCCATCAGTGAGAGGGACAGGGGTCGCCGAGATGAAGCTTTCTTT
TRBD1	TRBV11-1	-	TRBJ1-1	CASSEGTAMNTEAFF	TGTGCCAGCAGCGAAGGGACAGCGATGAACACTGAAGCTTTCTTT
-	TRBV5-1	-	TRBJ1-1	CASSTGTVNTEAFF	TGCGCCAGCAGCACAGGGACGGTGAACACTGAAGCTTTCTTT
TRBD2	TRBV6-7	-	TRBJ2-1	CASKNRTSGGHSYNEQFF	TGTGCCAGCAAAAATAGGACTAGCGGGGGTCACTCCTACAATGAGCAGTTCTTC
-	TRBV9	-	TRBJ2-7	CASSVDLALEQYF	TGTGCCAGCAGCGTCGACCTAGCGCTCGAGCAGTACTTC
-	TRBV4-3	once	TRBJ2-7	CASSQDHRVQAGEQYF	TGCGCCAGCAGCCAGGACCACAGGGTACAGGCTGGCGAGCAGTACTTC
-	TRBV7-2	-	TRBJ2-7	CASSLGAGSWDEQYF	TGTGCCAGCAGCTTAGGGGCGGGGTCTTGGGACGAGCAGTACTTC
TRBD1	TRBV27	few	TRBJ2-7	CASSPSQGEHSYEQYF	TGTGCCAGCAGTCCCTCTCAGGGGGAACACTCCTACGAGCAGTACTTC
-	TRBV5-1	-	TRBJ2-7	CASRTRGGGYEQYF	TGCGCCAGCCGAACGCGGGGAGGGGGTTACGAGCAGTACTTC
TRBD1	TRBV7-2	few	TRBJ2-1	CASSWTGIGNEQFF	TGTGCCAGCAGCTGGACAGGGATTGGCAATGAGCAGTTCTTC
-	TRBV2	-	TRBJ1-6	CASTLSQGSGSPLHF	TGTGCCAGCACCTTATCTCAGGGGAGTGGATCACCCCTCCACTTT
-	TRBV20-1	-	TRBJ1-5	CSASPRGNNQPQHF	TGCAGTGCTAGTCCCAGGGGAAATAATCAGCCCCAGCATTTT
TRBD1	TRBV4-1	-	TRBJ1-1	CASSQEGTVEAFF	TGCGCCAGCAGCCAAGAAGGGACAGTTGAAGCTTTCTTT
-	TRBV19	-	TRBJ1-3	CASTTTVSGNTIYF	TGTGCCAGTACCACAACAGTCTCTGGAAACACCATATATTTT
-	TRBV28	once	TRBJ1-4	CASSLAGGNEKLFF	TGTGCCAGCAGTTTAGCCGGGGGGAATGAAAAACTGTTTTTT
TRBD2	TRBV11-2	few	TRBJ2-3	CASSLLAGGSLGTDTQYF	TGTGCCAGCAGCCTCCTAGCGGGGGGGAGCTTGGGCACAGATACGCAGTATTTT
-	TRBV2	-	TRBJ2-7	CASSPRVEQYF	TGTGCCAGCAGTCCTCGGGTCGAGCAGTACTTC
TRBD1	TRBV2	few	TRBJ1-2	CASSGDRDGGYTF	TGTGCCAGCAGTGGAGACAGGGACGGCGGCTACACCTTC
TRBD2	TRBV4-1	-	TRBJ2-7	CASSPNLAGGPYEQYF	TGCGCCAGCAGCCCCAATTTAGCGGGGGGGCCCTACGAGCAGTACTTC
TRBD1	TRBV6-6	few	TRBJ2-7	CASSFGTGGKGEQYF	TGTGCCAGCAGTTTTGGGACAGGGGGAAAGGGAGAGCAGTACTTC
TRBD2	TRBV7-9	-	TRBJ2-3	CASSLGSGGRGTDTQYF	TGTGCCAGCAGCCTCGGGAGCGGGGGTAGGGGTACAGATACGCAGTATTTT
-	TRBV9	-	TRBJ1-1	CASSPQQVLVLSTEAFF	TGTGCCAGCAGCCCCCAACAGGTACTGGTATTAAGCACTGAAGCTTTCTTT
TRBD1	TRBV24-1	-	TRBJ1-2	CATSTPGGNYGYTF	TGTGCCACCAGTACTCCAGGGGGCAACTATGGCTACACCTTC
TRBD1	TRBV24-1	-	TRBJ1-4	CATSDRGEKLFF	TGTGCCACCAGTGACAGGGGGGAAAAACTGTTTTTT
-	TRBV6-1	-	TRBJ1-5	CASSDTGDFNQPQHF	TGTGCCAGCAGTGACACGGGGGACTTCAATCAGCCCCAGCATTTT
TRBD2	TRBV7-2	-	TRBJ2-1	CASSLGGTRSPGEQFF	TGTGCCAGCAGCTTGGGGGGGACTAGGTCCCCCGGGGAGCAGTTCTTC
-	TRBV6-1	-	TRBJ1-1	CASSDWQAGAWGTEAFF	TGTGCCAGCAGTGATTGGCAGGCGGGGGCATGGGGAACTGAAGCTTTCTTT